These T cell receptor beta chains were read from a single sample in a study of T cell changes during pregnancy in multiple sclerosis. Using immunoSEQ multiplex PCR, the repertoire was profiled, and TCRdb retains in-frame clones only, with some absent. Among around 85,000 clones listed, 91% were seen once. The specimen comprised PBMCs, sampled in the first trimester of pregnancy. All receptors derive from a female donor in good health, serving as a control in a pregnancy study. Some clones in this sample may be carry-over from other donors' samples. CDR3s include the opening cysteine and the closing phenylalanine or tryptophan. D genes are given only for firm matches. The size of a clone is reported for some rows only, either as once, few or many, or as a class for expanded clones.

j_gene,d_gene,v_gene,abundance,len,CDR3aa,CDR3nt
TRBJ2-7,-,TRBV27,-,12,CASSLTGTEQYF,TGTGCCAGCAGCCTCACCGGTACCGAGCAGTACTTC
TRBJ1-1,TRBD1,TRBV7-9,-,13,CASSPGQGGRAFF,TGTGCCAGCAGCCCGGGACAGGGTGGCCGAGCTTTCTTT
TRBJ2-1,-,TRBV7-9,-,11,CASSLRNEQFF,TGTGCCAGCAGCTTACGTAATGAGCAGTTCTTC
TRBJ1-1,-,TRBV7-9,-,18,CASSLPTGASPWRTEAFF,TGTGCCAGCAGCTTACCTACCGGAGCAAGCCCCTGGCGCACTGAAGCTTTCTTT
TRBJ1-5,-,TRBV25-1,few,10,CASIDQPQHF,TGTGCCAGCATCGATCAGCCCCAGCATTTT
TRBJ1-2,-,TRBV6-1,-,13,CASSEGGQVGYTF,TGTGCCAGCAGTGAGGGGGGGCAGGTTGGCTACACCTTC
TRBJ2-3,TRBD2,TRBV4-1,-,17,CASSQLLASSSTDTQYF,TGCGCCAGCAGCCAGTTACTAGCGAGTTCTAGCACAGATACGCAGTATTTT
TRBJ2-7,-,TRBV4-1,-,13,CASSSPPGDEQYF,TGCGCCAGCAGCTCCCCCCCCGGGGACGAGCAGTACTTC
TRBJ2-1,TRBD2,TRBV4-1,-,17,CASSQEPAGGSYNEQFF,TGCGCCAGCAGCCAAGAACCAGCGGGAGGGTCCTACAATGAGCAGTTCTTC
TRBJ2-7,-,TRBV4-1,-,13,CASSHARDNEQYF,TGCGCCAGCAGCCACGCCAGGGACAACGAGCAGTACTTC
TRBJ2-2,-,TRBV12-5,-,15,CASGPYRQSTGELFF,TGTGCTAGTGGTCCCTACCGACAGTCCACCGGGGAGCTGTTTTTT
TRBJ2-7,-,TRBV4-1,-,12,CASSQEVLEQYF,TGCGCCAGCAGCCAAGAGGTGCTAGAGCAGTACTTC
TRBJ2-7,TRBD2,TRBV4-2,-,17,CASSQVLAGEKYYEQYF,TGTGCCAGCAGCCAAGTCCTAGCGGGAGAAAAATACTACGAGCAGTACTTC
TRBJ2-7,TRBD2,TRBV28,-,18,CASSPGLAGTFRSYEQYF,TGTGCCAGCAGCCCCGGACTAGCGGGGACATTTAGGTCCTACGAGCAGTACTTC
TRBJ1-2,-,TRBV2,once,15,CASSGRPRGNYGYTF,TGTGCCAGCAGTGGCCGGCCCCGAGGGAACTATGGCTACACCTTC
TRBJ1-2,TRBD1,TRBV5-1,-,14,CASSRDSPDYGYTF,TGCGCCAGCAGCCGGGACAGCCCGGACTATGGCTACACCTTC
TRBJ2-1,-,TRBV5-6,-,17,CASSTERAAATYNEQFF,TGTGCCAGCAGCACCGAGCGGGCCGCCGCCACCTACAATGAGCAGTTCTTC
TRBJ2-7,TRBD2,TRBV28,-,15,CASTKLAGGGDEQYF,TGTGCCAGCACCAAGCTAGCGGGAGGGGGTGACGAGCAGTACTTC
TRBJ2-1,-,TRBV9,-,16,CASSVDGRTSYNEQFF,TGTGCCAGCAGCGTAGACGGGAGAACATCCTACAATGAGCAGTTCTTC
TRBJ1-2,-,TRBV6-1,-,11,CASSGTGGYTF,TGTGCCAGCAGTGGGACGGGAGGCTACACCTTC
TRBJ1-2,-,TRBV27,once,15,CASSAGGGANYGYTF,TGTGCCAGCAGTGCCGGCGGCGGAGCTAACTATGGCTACACCTTC
TRBJ2-7,TRBD1,TRBV28,-,16,CASSSLYRDRDREQYF,TGTGCCAGCAGTTCGCTATACCGGGACAGGGATCGGGAGCAGTACTTC
TRBJ2-7,TRBD1,TRBV13,-,16,CASSSWTGTGPYEQYF,TGTGCCAGCAGCTCGTGGACCGGGACAGGGCCCTACGAGCAGTACTTC
TRBJ1-3,TRBD1,TRBV30,-,14,CAWSMGQPPNTIYF,TGTGCCTGGAGCATGGGACAGCCGCCAAACACCATATATTTT
TRBJ2-1,TRBD1,TRBV28,-,14,CASSFSGQGYEQFF,TGTGCCAGCAGTTTCTCGGGACAGGGCTATGAGCAGTTCTTC
TRBJ2-7,-,TRBV2,-,15,CASSERWGRSYEQYF,TGTGCCAGCAGTGAAAGATGGGGGCGCTCCTACGAGCAGTACTTC
TRBJ1-2,-,TRBV29-1,-,12,CSVGGANYGYTF,TGCAGCGTTGGGGGGGCTAACTATGGCTACACCTTC
TRBJ1-2,-,TRBV27,-,15,CASRELQGTGYGYTF,TGTGCCAGCAGGGAGCTCCAGGGAACGGGCTATGGCTACACCTTC
TRBJ2-1,-,TRBV5-4,-,12,CASSNTYNEQFF,TGTGCCAGCAGCAACACCTACAATGAGCAGTTCTTC
TRBJ1-6,-,TRBV20-1,many,11,CSARNYFPLHF,TGCAGTGCGAGGAACTATTTTCCCCTCCACTTT
TRBJ1-5,-,TRBV4-1,-,16,CASSQDPGVPVEAQHF,TGCGCCAGCAGCCAAGATCCGGGGGTCCCAGTGGAGGCCCAGCATTTT
TRBJ2-5,TRBD2,TRBV5-1,-,16,CASSLDLAGGPETQYF,TGCGCCAGCAGCTTAGATCTAGCGGGAGGGCCAGAGACCCAGTACTTC
TRBJ2-3,-,TRBV27,-,15,CASSFLATSTDTQYF,TGTGCCAGCAGTTTCCTAGCGACTAGCACAGATACGCAGTATTTT
TRBJ2-1,TRBD2,TRBV6-4,-,15,CASSDETGGYNEQFF,TGTGCCAGCAGTGACGAGACGGGGGGGTACAATGAGCAGTTCTTC
TRBJ1-5,TRBD1,TRBV19,-,14,CASRETGNNQPQHF,TGTGCCAGTAGAGAGACAGGGAACAATCAGCCCCAGCATTTT
TRBJ1-6,-,TRBV7-9,-,14,CASSRPGFASPLHF,TGTGCCAGCAGCAGACCAGGGTTCGCTTCACCCCTCCACTTT
TRBJ1-1,TRBD1,TRBV29-1,-,15,CSGGQGAWRNTEAFF,TGCAGCGGCGGACAGGGGGCTTGGCGGAACACTGAAGCTTTCTTT
TRBJ2-7,-,TRBV19,-,15,CASRNRGQSSYEQYF,TGTGCCAGTAGAAATAGGGGACAAAGCTCCTACGAGCAGTACTTC
TRBJ2-1,TRBD2,TRBV5-4,-,16,CASSSSSGSDYNEQFF,TGTGCCAGCAGCTCCTCTAGCGGGAGTGACTACAATGAGCAGTTCTTC
TRBJ2-7,TRBD1,TRBV7-9,-,14,CASSSGTGSYEQYF,TGTGCCAGCAGCTCCGGGACAGGCTCCTACGAGCAGTACTTC
TRBJ1-1,TRBD1,TRBV5-1,few,14,CASSGTGVGTEAFF,TGCGCCAGCTCTGGGACAGGGGTGGGTACTGAAGCTTTCTTT
TRBJ2-7,-,TRBV28,-,13,CASSFGRSYEQYF,TGTGCCAGCAGTTTTGGGCGCTCCTACGAGCAGTACTTC
TRBJ1-1,TRBD1,TRBV7-9,-,15,CASSFGTGVNTEAFF,TGTGCCAGCAGCTTCGGGACAGGGGTGAACACTGAAGCTTTCTTT
TRBJ1-1,TRBD1,TRBV7-8,once,14,CASSPDRGGIEAFF,TGTGCCAGCAGCCCAGACAGGGGCGGTATTGAAGCTTTCTTT
TRBJ2-3,TRBD2,TRBV6-1,-,16,CASSEVGGGGTDTQYF,TGTGCCAGCAGTGAAGTAGGCGGGGGGGGCACAGATACGCAGTATTTT
TRBJ2-7,-,TRBV19,-,13,CASSPGISYEQYF,TGTGCCAGTAGTCCGGGTATCTCCTACGAGCAGTACTTC
TRBJ2-1,-,TRBV5-6,-,13,CASSFGFNNEQFF,TGTGCCAGCAGCTTTGGCTTTAACAATGAGCAGTTCTTC
TRBJ2-5,TRBD2,TRBV4-2,-,17,CASSQDRRSGGYETQYF,TGTGCCAGCAGCCAAGACCGTCGGAGCGGGGGATACGAGACCCAGTACTTC
TRBJ1-3,TRBD1,TRBV5-4,few,13,CASSGGQGNTIYF,TGTGCCAGCAGCGGGGGACAGGGAAACACCATATATTTT
TRBJ2-3,-,TRBV6-1,-,15,CASSEALQGPDTQYF,TGTGCCAGCAGTGAAGCGCTTCAGGGCCCAGATACGCAGTATTTT